The following is a T cell receptor beta chain sequence with its context. The sample originates from a study of blood T cell repertoires in COVID-19. About the study: T cells, B-cell-depleted T cells, or PBMCs provided the cDNA or gDNA that served as material.

The trim removed 1 base at V and 3 bases at J, leaving 11 bases unmatched. CDR1 is SGDLS and CDR2 is YYNGEE in the germline V gene. CDR3 length: 17 amino acids. TCRdb keeps only in-frame clones here, not all; method: immunoSEQ multiplex PCR. The sample includes fewer than 400,000 clones, under 90% of them seen just once. Seattle's enrolled individuals joined amid active infection and were then monitored longitudinally. The sequenced sample was peripheral blood. The gene calls are TRBV9 and TRBJ1-1; 8 bases are shared with TRBD1. This TCR came from a woman between 25 and 40 years old with COVID-19, enrolled during active disease. CDR3 sequence (DNA): TGTGCCAGCAGCGTAAAGGCATCGGACAGGGTAGACACTGAAGCTTTCTTT. Protein sequence: CASSVKASDRVDTEAFF.